The source of this T cell receptor (beta chain) is a study of CD8 T cells in Susac syndrome (dated by TCRdb to the late 2010s). Regarding the research as a whole: Of the Susac syndrome patients who were sequenced, roughly 8 were in clinical remission while more than five had clinically active disease. At the time of blood withdrawal, Susac syndrome patients were either therapy-naive, taking corticosteroids (with some also receiving IVIg), or on IVIg alone. Whether CD8+ T cell activation and differentiation in Susac syndrome was antigen driven was tested using repertoire sequencing. Clonality of the CD8+ T cell repertoire was compared between about a dozen healthy donors, approximately 14 Susac syndrome patients and around 15 multiple sclerosis patients.

Overall study results and their limits: Roughly 15 and five Susac-specific public clones were found in the total CD8+ and CD8+ TEMRA repertoires, respectively. The number of individuals in the TCR sequencing and HLA analysis was acknowledged as relatively small. Clonal expansion was observed in Susac syndrome CD8+ repertoires, with the highest expansion in CD8+ TEMRA cells and greater expansion in clinically active than in remitting patients.

Peripheral blood CD8+ and CD4+ T cells from healthy donors, Susac syndrome patients and multiple sclerosis patients were profiled using high-throughput TCR beta sequencing. The Susac syndrome patients fulfilled recently defined diagnostic criteria for definite or probable disease. Bulk CD8+ and CD4+ T cells were purified by magnetic negative isolation, whereas CD8+ TEMRA cells were enriched by FACS. Blood was drawn into EDTA tubes, processed within 24 hours, and PBMCs were isolated by density gradient centrifugation. PBMCs destined for TCR sequencing were cryopreserved in liquid nitrogen and later thawed in a 37 °C water bath. The sorted or isolated CD4+, CD8+ and CD8+ TEMRA cells reached a purity of at least 90%. RNA was extracted using the RNeasy kit, and roughly 0.5 to 1 ug of the RNA was reverse transcribed with random hexamers. TCR beta CDR3 regions were amplified with the immunoSEQ multiplex PCR assay covering 54 Vbeta and 13 Jbeta segments. Bias from PCR amplification was corrected by using a synthetic template baseline for primer optimization and for computational correction. In the original analysis: Only productive sequences were kept, with reads annotated to V, D and J genes according to IMGT and analyzed in immunoSEQ Analyzer. Clonality was computed as one minus Shannon entropy normalized by log2 of the number of productive unique sequences. For each patient and control, public and private clones were evaluated within the 100 most prevalent clones. Susac-specific clones were defined as absent from healthy and MS cohorts, about 1,000 published viral clones and other ImmuneACCESS disease sequences. Using fastp at Q25 and MiXCR, TCRdb reprocessed the public reads and kept productive beta chains. Rows are unified per CDR3 protein, each entry keeping the most common DNA and genes. The V and J calls shown here were made by TCRdb, not taken from the authors' results. The sample contains under 95,000 distinct CDR3 sequences, about 95% of them found a single time. The biggest ten clones account for under 0.6% of the sample.

Comment on this clonotype: Its antigen is not yet known. Nothing much larger sits one base from this clone, and base qualities are not available.

The V end gives up 7 bases and the J end 2 bases, leaving 14 bases in the junction not matched to a gene. The CDR3, from cysteine to phenylalanine, totals 17 residues. CDR3 DNA only is kept here, 51 bases in frame from base 1. In the germline V gene, CDR1 corresponds to SGHDT and CDR2 to YYEEEE. The origin of this receptor is a human donor with Susac syndrome. The chain is encoded by TRBV5-6 joined to TRBJ2-2, and TRBD2 matches 7 of the central bases. Material: CD8+ T cells from PBMCs. The DNA sequence is as follows: TGTGCCAGCGATCTTTCGGCTAGCGGACCAAACACCGGGGAGCTGTTTTTT. Its translation is CASDLSASGPNTGELFF. The CDR3 plus the reference TRBV5-6 and TRBJ2-2 genes for the other parts give the full variable domain: DAGVTQSPTHLIKTRGQQVTLRCSPKSGHDTVSWYQQALGQGPQFIFQYYEEEERQRGNFPDRFSGHQFPNYSSELNVNALLLGDSALYLCASDLSASGPNTGELFFGEGSRLTVL.